These 28 T cell receptor beta chains were sequenced from one sample in a study of OX40 agonist ivuxolimab in advanced cancers. Data came from immunoSEQ multiplex PCR; TCRdb stores just in-frame clones and leaves some out. The table shows tens of thousands of clones, with 80% to 90% occurring only once. Specimen: CD4+ or CD8+ T cells sorted from blood, collected in a trial of the OX40 agonist ivuxolimab. These receptors originate from an adult with an advanced solid tumor such as melanoma, head and neck, liver or kidney cancer.

This clone was found once. The chain recombines TRBV27 with TRBJ1-5; tentatively, D is TRBD1 (5 bases). Germline-derived CDR1 and CDR2 are MNHEY and SMNVEV (reference sequence). Trimming took off 3 bases at V and 2 bases at J, with 11 bases between the two ends. The CDR3 covers 15 residues. This chain's CDR3 is CASSFSGLGNQPQHF. CDR3 nucleotides: TGTGCCAGCAGTTTCTCAGGGTTGGGCAATCAGCCCCAGCATTTT.

V is TRBV4-1 and J is TRBJ2-7; the D call may be TRBD1 or TRBD2 (5 bases each). CDR3 length: 14 residues. Germline V gives CDR1 MGHRA, CDR2 YSYEKL. V was cut by 6 bases and J by 0 bases, with 12 bases left in between. Here the CDR3 reads CASRTGTSSYEQYF. DNA of the CDR3: TGCGCCAGCAGAACCGGGACGTCCTCCTACGAGCAGTACTTC.

V usage is TRBV7-2 and J usage is TRBJ1-1; D not certain. CDR1 SGHTA and CDR2 FQGNSA come from the germline V gene. V lost 1 base to trimming and J lost 4 bases, with 10 bases between them. CDR3 size: 14 residues. In DNA form, the CDR3 reads TGTGCCAGCAGCTTAGTGACGTCGGTCACTGAAGCTTTCTTT. As protein: CASSLVTSVTEAFF.

The rearrangement joins TRBV29-1 to TRBJ2-6; 9 positions match TRBD1. The CDR3 is 17 amino acids. V lost 3 bases and J lost 1; bases outside the gene matches: 7. The germline V gene encodes CDR1 SQVTM and CDR2 ANQGSEA. The CDR3 bases are TGCAGCGTTGACCGGTGGGACAGGGCTTCTGGGGCCAACGTCCTGACTTTC. Amino acid sequence: CSVDRWDRASGANVLTF.

The rearrangement links TRBV29-1 to TRBJ2-1; TRBD2 agrees at 12 bases. Germline trimming cut 7 bases from V and 7 bases from J; bases unmatched to any gene: 5. The CDR3 runs to 13 residues. CDR1 is SQVTM and CDR2 is ANQGSEA in the germline V gene. The CDR3 nucleotides are TGCAGCGGGGGGACTAGCGGGCTAAATGAGCAGTTCTTC. This sequence encodes CSGGTSGLNEQFF.

The V and J genes are TRBV13 and TRBJ1-1; 9 bases align to TRBD1. CDR3 length: 14 residues. V lost 6 bases to trimming and J lost 4 bases; unmatched junction nucleotides: 6. Germline V CDR1 and CDR2: PRHDT, FYEKMQ (reference sequence). CDR3 residues: CASREGTGPTEAFF. The CDR3 nucleotides are TGTGCCAGCAGAGAAGGGACAGGGCCCACTGAAGCTTTCTTT.

This chain joins TRBV30 and TRBJ2-3; 7 bases are a match to TRBD1. The germline gives CDR1 GTSNPN, CDR2 SVGIG (reference sequence). V shed 5 bases and J 1 base; nucleotides not matched to a gene: 9. The CDR3 sequence is 15 residues long. CDR3 region: CAWYPPQGGTDTQYF. CDR3 bases: TGTGCCTGGTATCCTCCCCAGGGGGGCACAGATACGCAGTATTTT.

This clone was seen a few times. The chain has TRBV4-1 and TRBJ2-5, with 9 bases matching TRBD2. The CDR3 contains 13 residues. The germline gives CDR1 MGHRA, CDR2 YSYEKL. Losses at the gene ends were 3 bases for V and 5 bases for J; bases not matched to a gene: 1. As DNA, the CDR3 is TGCGCCAGCAGCCAGAGCGGGAGGGAGACCCAGTACTTC. This sequence encodes CASSQSGRETQYF.

The chain has TRBV9 and TRBJ2-5, with D possibly matching TRBD2 (5 bases). The CDR3 is 15 amino acids. V was cut by 0 bases and J by 9 bases, with 18 bases left in between. Per the germline V gene, CDR1 is SGDLS and CDR2 is YYNGEE. CDR3 coding DNA: TGTGCCAGCAGCGTAGTCGGCAGACCGACCGGGGCCCAGTACTTC. Translation gives CASSVVGRPTGAQYF.

The chain links TRBV7-6 to TRBJ2-7, with D possibly being TRBD1 (5 bases). Germline CDR1 SGHVS, CDR2 FNYEAQ. V was clipped by 1 base and J by 0 bases, with 13 bases between them. The CDR3 is 16 amino acids. CDR3 protein: CASSLGTWASSYEQYF. CDR3 sequence (DNA): TGTGCCAGCAGCTTAGGGACATGGGCCAGCTCCTACGAGCAGTACTTC.

This rearrangement joins TRBV7-2 to TRBJ2-2; no clear D. Germline V gene sequence: CDR1 SGHTA, CDR2 FQGNSA. Trimming took off 4 bases at V and 6 bases at J, with 12 bases between the two ends. The CDR3 sequence is 14 residues long. The CDR3 sequence is CASSYAVGSGELFF. CDR3 in DNA: TGTGCCAGCAGCTACGCGGTCGGGTCCGGGGAGCTGTTTTTT.

The chain has TRBV7-9 and TRBJ2-7, with TRBD1 matching over 7 bases. There are 13 residues in the CDR3. Trimming cost V 6 bases and J 3 bases; bases outside gene matches: 5. Looked up from germline, CDR1 is SEHNR and CDR2 is FQNEAQ (reference sequence). The CDR3 here is CASRTGPFYEQYF. CDR3 nucleotides: TGTGCCAGCAGGACAGGGCCATTCTACGAGCAGTACTTC.

The CDR3 protein is CASSWAEALDTQYF. CDR3 coding DNA: TGCGCCAGCAGCTGGGCAGAGGCACTGGATACGCAGTATTTT. The rearrangement joins TRBV5-1 to TRBJ2-3; D is undetermined. There are 14 residues in the CDR3. In germline, CDR1 is SGHRS, CDR2 YFSETQ. The V and J ends lost 3 bases and 6 bases respectively, with 14 bases between them. The entire variable domain, with the rest obtained from reference TRBV5-1 and TRBJ2-3, is as follows: KAGVTQTPRYLIKTRGQQVTLSCSPISGHRSVSWYQQTPGQGLQFLFEYFSETQRNKGNFPGRFSGRQFSNSRSEMNVSTLELGDSALYLCASSWAEALDTQYFGPGTRLTVL.

V usage is TRBV11-3 and J usage is TRBJ2-7; possibly TRBD2 for D (5 bases). The CDR3 consists of 14 residues. Germline V gene data show CDR1 as SGHNT and CDR2 as YENEEA. Between the trimmed V and J ends, which lost 5 bases and 2 bases, there was a span of 13 bases. CDR3 loop: CASSPNGLPYEQYF. In DNA form, the CDR3 reads TGTGCCAGCAGCCCGAATGGACTCCCCTACGAGCAGTACTTC.

This rearrangement joins TRBV6-1 to TRBJ2-7; 9 bases line up with TRBD2. Unmatched junction bases numbered 5, after V lost 1 base and J lost 4 bases. This CDR3 region has 15 residues. CDR1 and CDR2 (germline): MNHNS, SASEGT. Written as DNA, the CDR3 is TGTGCCAGCAGTGAAGAGAATAGCGGGAGTTACGAGCAGTACTTC. It is translated as CASSEENSGSYEQYF.

This chain uses TRBV18 with TRBJ1-2; no firm D call. The CDR3 extends over 12 amino acids. V gave up 5 bases and J gave up 1 base, with 5 bases separating them. Per the germline V gene, CDR1 is KGHSH and CDR2 is LQKENI. The CDR3 here is CASSSSNYGYTF. The DNA for the CDR3 is TGTGCCAGCTCAAGCAGTAACTATGGCTACACCTTC.

J is TRBJ2-1 and V is TRBV19; 12 bases agree with TRBD2. The CDR3 covers 17 residues. Per germline, CDR1 LNHDA and CDR2 SQIVND (reference sequence). J was trimmed by 6 bases and V by 3 bases; bases with no gene match: 9. CDR3 sequence (DNA): TGTGCCAGTAGTATCTCGGCGACTAGCGGGAGAGTCAATGAGCAGTTCTTC. This translates into CASSISATSGRVNEQFF.

This chain connects TRBV11-3 to TRBJ1-1; D is perhaps TRBD1 (5 bases). V was cut by 5 bases and J by 1 base, with 14 bases left in between. The CDR3 runs 15 residues. Germline CDR1 is SGHNT and CDR2 is YENEEA. Here the CDR3 DNA reads TGTGCCAGCAGCCCCCGGGACGGGGGGAACACTGAAGCTTTCTTT. This gives the protein CASSPRDGGNTEAFF.

This sequence joins TRBV5-1 and TRBJ1-2, with 7 nucleotides matching TRBD1. V was pared by 3 bases and J by 8 bases, with 10 bases of the junction left unmatched. The germline V gene encodes CDR1 SGHRS and CDR2 YFSETQ. This CDR3 spans 14 amino acids. The DNA of the CDR3 is TGCGCCAGCAGCTCCTTTACAGGGGAACGGGGCTACACCTTC. As protein: CASSSFTGERGYTF.

The chain couples TRBV27 to TRBJ2-5; 9 nucleotides agree with TRBD1. The DNA end is more similar to TRBJ2-7, so the J call may be wrong. Per germline, CDR1 MNHEY and CDR2 SMNVEV (reference sequence). This CDR3 is built from 14 residues. The CDR3 nucleotides read TGTGCCAGCAGTTGGACAGGGGTATCGTACGAGCAGTACTTC. This gives the protein CASSWTGVSYEQYF.

The CDR3 loop is CASKGGFSGANVLTF. The CDR3 nucleotides read TGTGCCAGCAAGGGCGGATTCTCTGGGGCCAACGTCCTGACTTTC. The rearrangement uses TRBV5-6 and TRBJ2-6; the D is unclear. Between the trimmed V and J ends, which lost 6 bases and 0 bases, there was a span of 10 bases. This CDR3 comprises 15 residues. CDR1 SGHDT and CDR2 YYEEEE come from the germline V gene. Supplemented by reference TRBV5-6 and TRBJ2-6, the full variable domain reads DAGVTQSPTHLIKTRGQQVTLRCSPKSGHDTVSWYQQALGQGPQFIFQYYEEEERQRGNFPDRFSGHQFPNYSSELNVNALLLGDSALYLCASKGGFSGANVLTFGAGSRLTVL.

The count of this clone is one. The genes are TRBV18 and TRBJ1-1; no clear D gene. V was trimmed by 3 bases and J by 3 bases, leaving 14 bases between them. This CDR3 contains 15 residues. Germline loops: CDR1 KGHSH, CDR2 LQKENI. CDR3 sequence: CASSPQEAVDTEAFF. DNA for the CDR3: TGTGCCAGCTCACCTCAAGAGGCAGTGGACACTGAAGCTTTCTTT.

The V and J genes are TRBV5-1 and TRBJ2-4, with D possibly being TRBD1 (6 bases). CDR3 length: 16 residues. Germline V lookup: CDR1 SGHRS, CDR2 YFSETQ. Trimming took off 0 bases at V and 2 bases at J, with 12 bases between the two ends. Here the CDR3 reads CASSLGQVFTKNIQYF. The CDR3 nucleotides are TGCGCCAGCAGCTTGGGACAGGTTTTCACCAAAAACATTCAGTACTTC.

This clone was detected once. The chain combines TRBV5-4 with TRBJ2-5, with 14 bases fitting TRBD2. V lost 0 bases and J lost 4; bases outside the gene matches: 8. Germline-derived CDR1 and CDR2 are SGHNT and YYREEE (reference sequence). CDR3 length: 18 amino acids. CDR3 in DNA: TGTGCCAGCAGCTTGGGGACTAGCGGGAGGAGCTTCTTAGAGACCCAGTACTTC. Translation: CASSLGTSGRSFLETQYF.

The J gene is TRBJ2-1, the V gene TRBV5-1; D remains unclear. Germline lookup yields CDR1 SGHRS and CDR2 YFSETQ. Deletions cut 0 bases from V and 7 bases from J, with 8 bases between. The CDR3 loop spans 13 amino acids. CDR3 in DNA: TGCGCCAGCAGCTTGGACCGGCTAAATGAGCAGTTCTTC. Its translation is CASSLDRLNEQFF.

This clone has a single count. This CDR3 reads CAGQGNYGYTF. CDR3 DNA: TGTGCCGGACAGGGTAACTATGGCTACACCTTC. The chain joins TRBV6-6 to TRBJ1-2, with 8 bases aligning to TRBD1. Germline V CDR1 and CDR2: MNHNY, SVGAGI (reference sequence). This CDR3 is built from 11 residues. With V trimmed by 11 bases and J by 1 base, 0 bases remained unmatched.

This clone was detected only once. The chain is built from TRBV7-6 and TRBJ2-1, with unresolved D. CDR1 is SGHVS, CDR2 FNYEAQ, per germline. The CDR3 contains 11 residues. Trimming cost V 7 bases and J 5 bases, with 6 bases left between them. For the CDR3, the DNA is TGTGCCAGCATTGGGGACAATGAGCAGTTCTTC. The encoded protein is CASIGDNEQFF. Full variable domain (outside the CDR3, taken from reference TRBV7-6 and TRBJ2-1): GAGVSQSPRYKVTKRGQDVALRCDPISGHVSLYWYRQALGQGPEFLTYFNYEAQQDKSGLPNDRFSAERPEGSISTLTIQRTEQRDSAMYRCASIGDNEQFFGPGTRLTVL.

The chain recombines TRBV5-4 with TRBJ2-3; 9 bases line up with TRBD2. The CDR3 sequence is 15 residues long. Looked up from germline, CDR1 is SGHNT and CDR2 is YYREEE (reference sequence). The J segment lost 0 bases and the V segment lost 9 bases, leaving 8 bases of the junction unmatched. In DNA form, the CDR3 reads TGTGCCACCTATCCTCTAGCGGGAAGCACAGATACGCAGTATTTT. Translation: CATYPLAGSTDTQYF.